The rows below give T cell receptor beta chains drawn from one sample of a study of T cell repertoires in cytomegalovirus infection. The antigens these receptors bind are not known. TCRdb independently ran MiXCR on the reads; one entry per CDR3 protein. The repertoire consists of some 500,000 distinct CDR3 sequences, with 40% occurring once and the leading ten covering around 50%. The sequences come from cultured PBMCs, collected from culture after CMV antigen stimulation. The receptors were sampled from a human donor in good health (CMV status not recorded). Some clones in this sample may be carry-over from other donors' samples. Each CDR3 is given with its conserved first and last residue. D genes are given only for firm matches. Clone size, where shown, is once, few, many, or a class for clones that have expanded.

J	size	V	D	CDR3	DNA
TRBJ1-5	few	TRBV7-2	.	CASSGRGESQPQHF	TGTGCCAGCAGCGGCAGGGGAGAGAGTCAGCCCCAGCATTTT
TRBJ2-1	few	TRBV7-2	TRBD2	CASRKRTSGSNEQFF	TGTGCCAGCAGAAAACGGACTAGCGGGAGTAATGAGCAGTTCTTC
TRBJ1-1	once	TRBV6-8	.	CASSAIGGTEAFF	TGTGCCAGCAGCGCGATCGGGGGGACTGAAGCTTTCTTT
TRBJ2-3	few	TRBV7-8	TRBD2	CASTLLTAGGLGTQYF	TGTGCCAGCACCCTTTTAACTGCGGGGGGGCTGGGTACGCAGTATTTT
TRBJ1-2	few	TRBV7-9	.	CASSLGSLESGYTF	TGTGCCAGCAGCTTAGGAAGTCTTGAGAGTGGCTACACCTTC
TRBJ1-6	once	TRBV7-8	TRBD1	CASSLQGASSYNSPLHF	TGTGCCAGCAGCTTACAGGGGGCCAGCTCCTATAATTCACCCCTCCACTTT
TRBJ2-1	.	TRBV12-3/TRBV12-4	.	CASTPRLGNEQFF	TGTGCCAGCACCCCCAGGCTAGGGAATGAGCAGTTCTTC
TRBJ1-5	.	TRBV2	TRBD1	CASRGDRGTGNQPQHF	TGTGCCAGCAGAGGGGACAGGGGGACGGGCAATCAGCCCCAGCATTTT
TRBJ2-1	.	TRBV29-1	.	CSVERAGWDNEQFF	TGCAGCGTTGAAAGAGCAGGGTGGGACAATGAGCAGTTCTTC
TRBJ1-5	.	TRBV4-3	.	CASSQDAAVNQPQHF	TGCGCCAGCAGCCAAGATGCGGCAGTCAATCAGCCCCAGCATTTT
TRBJ2-2	many	TRBV12-3/TRBV12-4	.	CASSPDYTGELFF	TGTGCCAGCAGTCCCGATTACACCGGGGAGCTGTTTTTT
TRBJ1-1	.	TRBV7-6	TRBD1	CASSPHEQGTNTEAFF	TGTGCCAGCAGCCCACATGAACAGGGGACGAACACTGAAGCTTTCTTT
TRBJ1-1	few	TRBV19	.	CASRVRVREGRPNTEAFF	TGTGCCAGTAGGGTACGGGTACGGGAGGGGCGGCCGAACACTGAAGCTTTCTTT